This T cell receptor (beta chain) was identified in a study of beta chain features in type 1 diabetes. Whole-study context: Taken together, all samples contributed approximately 110,000,000 examined sorted cells.

Note on this clone: Its antigen is as yet unknown.

CDR3 size: 13 residues. In germline, CDR1 is SNHLY, CDR2 FYNNEI. V was trimmed by 6 bases and J by 5 bases, leaving 11 bases between them. The entirety of the isolated RNA underwent reverse transcription, so expressed TCRB transcripts were sequenced. About 3.5 million reads, on average, came from each naive, central memory and regulatory T cell sample. Profiled with immunoSEQ multiplex PCR; TCRdb holds only in-frame clones, not every one. The table shows 310,000 or so clones, with approximately 16% occurring only once. Whole-study findings and limits: There was a moderate but significant shortening of TCRB CDR3s in all four CD4+ subsets of Type 1 diabetes patients.

This clonotype was sampled from a man younger than 30 with type 1 diabetes. What was sequenced was naive CD4+ T cells from blood. The chain couples TRBV2 to TRBJ1-5; D not certain. DNA for the CDR3: TGTGCCAGCAGCTATGCGGTCCATCAGCCCCAGCATTTT. This encodes CASSYAVHQPQHF.